These 10 T cell receptor beta chains were all obtained from the same sample, sequenced in a study of metastatic and nonmetastatic thyroid tumors. With MiXCR, TCRdb called clones anew from the PCR reads. The sample contains tens of thousands of clones, around 15% of which appear only once. Every patient underwent thyroid surgery untreated. The sequenced material came from blood. The receptors come from a male donor with papillary thyroid cancer or a benign thyroid nodule (not recorded which). Some clones in this sample may be carry-over from other donors' samples.

There are many counts of this clone. The rearrangement links TRBV6-5 to TRBJ2-7, with a weak D call TRBD1 (5 bases). This CDR3 contains 12 residues. Germline CDR1 and CDR2: MNHEY and SVGAGI. V was pared by 2 bases and J by 10 bases, with 12 bases between. Here the CDR3 DNA reads TGTGCCAGCAGTTACGGGTCGCAGGGTCAGTACTTC. It encodes CASSYGSQGQYF.

Concerning this clone: A much larger clone differs from this one at a single base, so this may be a read error. The chain employs TRBV27 and TRBJ2-5; TRBD2 is a possible D gene (6 bases). Germline lookup yields CDR1 MNHEY and CDR2 SMNVEV (reference sequence). Trimming removed 10 bases from V and 3 bases from J, with 12 bases in between. This CDR3 has 12 residues. The chain's CDR3 is CATRDFEETQYF. CDR3 in DNA: TGTGCCACCAGGGACTTCGAAGAGACCCAGTACTTC.

The sample holds a few counts of this clone. With a much larger clone just one base away, this may be a read error. In DNA form, the CDR3 reads TGTGCCAGCAGTTGGCCGGTACAGGAGCAGTTCTTC. Encoded protein: CASSWPVQEQFF. This chain connects TRBV28 to TRBJ2-1; the D is unclear. Per germline, CDR1 MDHEN and CDR2 SYDVKM. The CDR3 contains 12 residues. Trimming stripped 4 bases from V and 10 bases from J, with 11 bases between.

At least ten counts were recorded for this clone. Additional DNA sequences in this sample encode the identical CDR3. The J gene is TRBJ2-7, the V gene TRBV20-1, with 7 bases identical to TRBD2. Germline V lookup: CDR1 DFQATT, CDR2 SNEGSKA (reference sequence). J was trimmed by 4 bases and V by 0 bases; bases with no gene match: 6. The CDR3 has 14 amino acids. In DNA, the CDR3 is TGCAGTGCTAGAGAGGCTACAGCGGGGTACGAGCAGTACGTC. Its translation: CSAREATAGYEQYV.

This clone occurred many times. The chain carries TRBV6-1 and TRBJ1-2; D remains ambiguous. Germline V CDR1 and CDR2: MNHNS, SASEGT. CDR3 length: 12 residues. V was shortened by 7 bases and J by 4 bases, with 10 bases between the two germline ends. The CDR3 loop reads CASTQAPYGYTF. The CDR3 DNA reads as TGTGCCAGCACCCAGGCTCCCTATGGCTACACCTTC.

This clone was counted a few times. This sequence may be a read error, since a much larger clone differs from it by one base. The same CDR3 can be traced to other DNA sequences in this sample. The CDR3 sequence is CASSQPDRDDYNEQFF. CDR3 sequence (DNA): TGCGCCAGCAGCCAACCGGACAGGGACGACTACAATGAGCAGTTCTTT. The chain carries TRBV4-1 and TRBJ2-1, with TRBD1 identical over 8 bases. This CDR3 is built from 16 residues. Germline assignment: CDR1 MGHRA and CDR2 YSYEKL.

This clone was counted at least ten times. One base away lies a much larger clone, so this may be a sequencing read error. The gene calls are TRBV12-3 or TRBV12-4 and TRBJ2-2; possible D gene TRBD2, 6 bases. The V and J ends lost 2 bases and 6 bases respectively, with 13 bases between them. This CDR3 spans 15 amino acids. DNA for the CDR3: TGTGCCAGCAGTTTATTCTCCGGGGGACCCGGGGAGCTGTTTTTT. Amino acid sequence: CASSLFSGGPGELFF.

V and J are TRBV21-1 and TRBJ2-6; the D segment call TRBD1 is taken from the table without a DNA check. TRBV21-1 counts as a pseudogene. This CDR3 region has 19 residues. CDR3 nucleotides: TGTGCCAGCAGTGGTGGGGGGTTGAGGACAACTTCTGGGGCCAACGCCCTGACTTTC. It translates to CASSGGGLRTTSGANALTF.

This clone was detected a few times. V and J are TRBV7-9 and TRBJ2-5, with D maybe TRBD2 (5 bases). CDR1 SEHNR and CDR2 FQNEAQ come from the germline V gene (reference sequence). The CDR3 is made up of 15 amino acids. V lost 5 bases and J 1 base, leaving 14 bases between the germline ends. CDR3: CASSPRLTSQETQYF. CDR3 nucleotides: TGTGCCAGCAGCCCCCGACTAACCAGCCAAGAGACCCAGTACTTC.

About this clone itself: A much larger clone differs from this one at a single base, so this may be a read error. The chain carries TRBV5-1 and TRBJ2-3; unclear D gene. CDR1 is SGHRS, CDR2 YFSETQ, per germline. CDR3 length: 13 residues. V lost 6 bases and J lost 2, with 10 bases in between. CDR3 amino acids: CASIYDPTDTQYF. The CDR3 DNA reads TGCGCCAGCATCTACGACCCCACAGATACGCAGTATTTT.